The rows below give T cell receptor beta chains drawn from one sample of a study of blood T cell repertoires in COVID-19. TCRdb's table, derived via immunoSEQ multiplex PCR, lists solely in-frame clones and lacks some. The sample lists some 58,000 clones; 80% to 90% were seen once. The sequencing input was peripheral blood. These receptors all stem from a man aged 55 to 70 with COVID-19, enrolled during active disease. CDR3s include the opening cysteine and the closing phenylalanine or tryptophan. The D gene is left open where the match is weak. Size tells how often a clone was seen (once, few, many) or the class of an expanded clone, and some rows leave it out.

V	D	size	J	CDR3	DNA
TRBV7-3	.	.	TRBJ2-3	CASSSRGGTIGAFSTDTQYF	TGTGCCAGCAGCTCTAGAGGAGGGACCATAGGAGCATTTAGCACAGATACGCAGTATTTT
TRBV4-2	.	.	TRBJ2-1	CASSPDLGEQFF	TGTGCCAGCAGCCCCGACTTGGGTGAGCAGTTCTTC
TRBV5-8	TRBD1	.	TRBJ1-5	CASSLKRTGENIWNQPQHF	TGTGCCAGCAGCCTTAAGAGGACAGGGGAGAATATTTGGAATCAGCCCCAGCATTTT
TRBV7-2	TRBD1	once	TRBJ1-1	CASSLGQGDREAFF	TGTGCCAGCAGCTTGGGGCAGGGGGATCGTGAAGCTTTCTTT
TRBV15	.	.	TRBJ2-4	CATSRDLGGKNIQYF	TGTGCCACCAGCAGAGATCTGGGGGGCAAAAACATTCAGTACTTC
TRBV27	.	.	TRBJ1-2	CASRTKANYGYTF	TGTGCCAGCAGGACTAAAGCTAACTATGGCTACACCTTC
TRBV6-5	.	.	TRBJ1-1	CASSRDSTLGTEAFF	TGTGCCAGCAGCAGAGACAGCACCTTGGGCACTGAAGCTTTCTTT
TRBV12-3/TRBV12-4	.	.	TRBJ1-2	CASSLRWDGYTF	TGTGCCAGCAGTTTGAGGTGGGATGGCTACACCTTC
TRBV21-1	.	few	TRBJ2-5	CASLYGEGQLKTQYF	TGTGCCAGCCTTTACGGGGAGGGGCAGTTAAAGACCCAGTACTTC
TRBV7-3	.	.	TRBJ2-1	CASSLNPLGSSYNEQFF	TGTGCCAGCAGCTTAAATCCTCTGGGCAGCTCCTACAATGAGCAGTTCTTC
TRBV4-2	TRBD1	.	TRBJ2-1	CASSQEMWDRVKNEQFF	TGTGCCAGCAGCCAGGAGATGTGGGACAGGGTTAAGAATGAGCAGTTCTTC
TRBV5-1	.	.	TRBJ2-7	CASSEVLESYEQYF	TGCGCCAGCAGCGAGGTTCTAGAGTCCTACGAGCAGTACTTC
TRBV4-2	TRBD1	.	TRBJ2-1	CASSQGGQGGYNEQFF	TGTGCCAGCAGCCAAGGCGGACAGGGGGGGTACAATGAGCAGTTCTTC
TRBV6-5	.	.	TRBJ1-5	CASSYRGYQPQHF	TGTGCCAGCAGTTACAGGGGCTATCAGCCCCAGCATTTT
TRBV2	TRBD1	.	TRBJ1-2	CASIPTQTGGLYGYTF	TGTGCCAGCATCCCGACTCAAACAGGGGGACTCTATGGCTACACCTTC
TRBV18	.	few	TRBJ1-6	CASSRRTDNNSPLHF	TGTGCCAGCTCGCGCAGGACAGATAATAATTCACCCCTCCACTTT